A selection of T cell receptor beta chains follows, all from one sample in a study of cytomegalovirus exposure and HLA in healthy donors. Generated by immunoSEQ multiplex PCR, the TCRdb table keeps only in-frame clones and is missing some. The repertoire holds approximately 100,000 clones, with 55% to 65% as singletons. The sequencing input was PBMCs. Source of these receptors: a man between 25 and 39 years old in good health and CMV-seropositive. Each CDR3 is given with its conserved first and last residue. Each record gives: J gene, clone size, V gene, D gene, CDR3 DNA, CDR3 protein. The D gene is left open where the match is weak. Clone size, where shown, is once, few, many, or a class for clones that have expanded.

J: TRBJ1-1
size: -
V: TRBV6-1
D: -
DNA: TGTGCCAGCAGTGAAGCGCGAAGTTTCCGAGCTTTCTTT
CDR3: CASSEARSFRAFF

J: TRBJ2-7
size: few
V: TRBV6-1
D: -
DNA: TGTGCCAGCAGTGTTTCCGGTCCCTCGTACTACGAGCAGTACTTC
CDR3: CASSVSGPSYYEQYF

J: TRBJ2-1
size: -
V: TRBV19
D: TRBD2
DNA: TGTGCCAGTAAATTAGCGGGGGCTTCCTACAATGAGCAGTTCTTC
CDR3: CASKLAGASYNEQFF

J: TRBJ2-3
size: -
V: TRBV6-5
D: TRBD2
DNA: TGTGCCTGCTACAAGCGGGGTAGCACAGATACGCAGTATTTT
CDR3: CACYKRGSTDTQYF

J: TRBJ2-3
size: -
V: TRBV5-1
D: TRBD2
DNA: TGCGCCAGCAGCGTAGCGGGGGCGGGAGATACGCAGTATTTT
CDR3: CASSVAGAGDTQYF

J: TRBJ1-6
size: few
V: TRBV5-6
D: -
DNA: TGTGCCAGCAGCTTGGTTTCAGGAAATTCACCCCTCCACTTT
CDR3: CASSLVSGNSPLHF

J: TRBJ2-7
size: -
V: TRBV25-1
D: -
DNA: TGTGCCAGCAGTGAGCACTTCTACGAGCAGTACTTC
CDR3: CASSEHFYEQYF

J: TRBJ1-2
size: -
V: TRBV5-5
D: -
DNA: TGTGCCAGCAGCTCGGAGGTGGGATCAAGCGGCTACACCTTC
CDR3: CASSSEVGSSGYTF

J: TRBJ2-1
size: -
V: TRBV6-5
D: -
DNA: TGTGCCAGCAGTTACCAGGCCGTAGCCTACAATGAGCAGTTCTTC
CDR3: CASSYQAVAYNEQFF

J: TRBJ2-7
size: -
V: TRBV7-2
D: -
DNA: TGTGCCAGCAGCTTCTCGAGTTTGGACTCAGCCTACGAGCAGTACTTC
CDR3: CASSFSSLDSAYEQYF

J: TRBJ2-3
size: -
V: TRBV7-6
D: -
DNA: TGTGCCAGCAGCGGAGGGGGCGGCACAGATACGCAGTATTTT
CDR3: CASSGGGGTDTQYF

J: TRBJ2-7
size: once
V: TRBV19
D: -
DNA: TGTGCCATCCCCGAGGTGAGGATGAGAGAGCAGTACTTC
CDR3: CAIPEVRMREQYF

J: TRBJ2-1
size: -
V: TRBV10-3
D: -
DNA: TGTGCCATCAGTGAGGTGGACCCACCTCGGGGTGAGCAGTTCTTC
CDR3: CAISEVDPPRGEQFF

J: TRBJ2-3
size: -
V: TRBV11-2
D: -
DNA: TGTGCCAGCAGCGCCGGGACTTTTCCCAGCACAGATACGCAGTATTTT
CDR3: CASSAGTFPSTDTQYF

J: TRBJ2-7
size: few
V: TRBV15
D: -
DNA: TGTGCCACCAGCAGAGATCTCCAGTCCTACGAGCAGTACTTC
CDR3: CATSRDLQSYEQYF

J: TRBJ2-1
size: -
V: TRBV7-9
D: TRBD2
DNA: TGTGCCAGCAGGGTAGCGGGGGGGGGCTCCTACAATGAGCAGTTCTTC
CDR3: CASRVAGGGSYNEQFF

J: TRBJ2-3
size: -
V: TRBV7-8
D: TRBD2
DNA: TGTGCCAGCAGCCCTCTAGCGGGGGGGCAAGAAGATACGCAGTATTTT
CDR3: CASSPLAGGQEDTQYF

J: TRBJ1-5
size: few
V: TRBV30
D: -
DNA: TGTGCCTGGAGTGTACTGGAGGACCAGCCCCAGCATTTT
CDR3: CAWSVLEDQPQHF

J: TRBJ1-2
size: -
V: TRBV6-1
D: -
DNA: TGTGCCAGCAGTGAATTCCCGGGGGCTAACTATGGCTACACCTTC
CDR3: CASSEFPGANYGYTF

J: TRBJ1-1
size: -
V: TRBV7-9
D: TRBD1
DNA: TGTGCCAGCAGCAAGAGGACAGGGGGCCGCGGAGCTTTCTTT
CDR3: CASSKRTGGRGAFF

J: TRBJ1-2
size: -
V: TRBV11-3
D: -
DNA: TGTGCCAGCAGCTTAGATCAGAATTGGGGCTACACCTTC
CDR3: CASSLDQNWGYTF

J: TRBJ2-4
size: -
V: TRBV7-8
D: -
DNA: TGTGCCAGCAGCTGGTCCGGGACAATGGGTGAAATTCAGTACTTC
CDR3: CASSWSGTMGEIQYF

J: TRBJ2-5
size: -
V: TRBV21-1
D: -
DNA: TGTGCCAGCAGCAAACACGGACAGATACAAGAGACCCAGTACTTC
CDR3: CASSKHGQIQETQYF

J: TRBJ2-3
size: -
V: TRBV2
D: -
DNA: TGTGCCAGCAGTGTCGGCGGGGGCCCCATGGCAGATACGCAGTATTTT
CDR3: CASSVGGGPMADTQYF

J: TRBJ1-1
size: -
V: TRBV7-2
D: -
DNA: TGTGCCAGCAGCTTATTTAGAGGGATGGACACTGAAGCTTTCTTT
CDR3: CASSLFRGMDTEAFF

J: TRBJ2-3
size: -
V: TRBV19
D: -
DNA: TGTGCCAGTTGCACAGGGAGAGGGGGAGATACGCAGTATTTT
CDR3: CASCTGRGGDTQYF

J: TRBJ2-2
size: -
V: TRBV5-8
D: -
DNA: TGTGCCAGCAGCTTGGGCAGGCCCGGGGAGCTGTTTTTT
CDR3: CASSLGRPGELFF

J: TRBJ1-4
size: -
V: TRBV7-8
D: -
DNA: TGTGCCAGCAGCTTCCCGTTAGAAAAACTGTTTTTT
CDR3: CASSFPLEKLFF

J: TRBJ1-3
size: -
V: TRBV10-3
D: TRBD1
DNA: TGTGCCATCAGTGCCAGGGGGCGATCTGGAAACACCATATATTTT
CDR3: CAISARGRSGNTIYF

J: TRBJ2-2
size: -
V: TRBV2
D: TRBD2
DNA: TGTGCCAGCAGCGCGACCCCAGCGGGGACCGGGGAGCTGTTTTTT
CDR3: CASSATPAGTGELFF

J: TRBJ1-1
size: -
V: TRBV7-6
D: -
DNA: TGTGCCAGCACCCAGAGCCCGGGACAGAACACTGAAGCTTTCTTT
CDR3: CASTQSPGQNTEAFF

J: TRBJ2-5
size: -
V: TRBV4-1
D: TRBD1
DNA: TGCGCCAGCAGCCAAGCCCCCAGGGGGCGCGGGCAAGAGACCCAGTACTTC
CDR3: CASSQAPRGRGQETQYF

J: TRBJ1-6
size: -
V: TRBV4-1
D: -
DNA: TGCGCCAGCAGCCAAGATAGCGGTACATATAATTCACCCCTCCACTTT
CDR3: CASSQDSGTYNSPLHF

J: TRBJ2-7
size: -
V: TRBV29-1
D: -
DNA: TGCAGCGTTGAATTGGGCTACGAGCCGTACTTC
CDR3: CSVELGYEPYF

J: TRBJ1-6
size: few
V: TRBV23-1
D: -
DNA: TGCGCCAGCAGTCAATGCGACATGCTGAAGGGAGATTCACCCCTCCACTTT
CDR3: CASSQCDMLKGDSPLHF

J: TRBJ2-3
size: -
V: TRBV2
D: TRBD2
DNA: TGTGCCAGCAGTGGGCCGGGGGGGGGAAGCACAGATACGCAGTATTTT
CDR3: CASSGPGGGSTDTQYF

J: TRBJ2-1
size: few
V: TRBV19
D: TRBD2
DNA: TGTGCCAGTAGTATACTTAGCGGGGGTGTCTACAATGAGCAGTTCTTC
CDR3: CASSILSGGVYNEQFF

J: TRBJ2-3
size: -
V: TRBV5-1
D: TRBD2
DNA: TGCGCCAGCAGGGGTAGCGGGGGAGATACGCAGTATTTT
CDR3: CASRGSGGDTQYF

J: TRBJ1-4
size: -
V: TRBV30
D: TRBD1
DNA: TGTGCCTGGAGTGGCGGACAGGGTAACTCTAATGAAAAACTGTTTTTT
CDR3: CAWSGGQGNSNEKLFF

J: TRBJ1-3
size: few
V: TRBV19
D: -
DNA: TGTGCCAGTAGTATAGGACAGCACTCTGGAAACACCATATATTTT
CDR3: CASSIGQHSGNTIYF

J: TRBJ2-7
size: once
V: TRBV9
D: -
DNA: TGTGCCAGCAGCGTCACGGGGGTCTCCTACGAGCAGTACTTC
CDR3: CASSVTGVSYEQYF

J: TRBJ2-1
size: -
V: TRBV6-5
D: -
DNA: TGTGTCAGCAGTTACTCGGCGGGGGCCCTTATCAATGAGCAGTTCTTC
CDR3: CVSSYSAGALINEQFF

J: TRBJ1-2
size: -
V: TRBV11-2
D: -
DNA: TGTGCCAGCAGCCCAATCAACACCCGACAATACGGCTACACCTTC
CDR3: CASSPINTRQYGYTF